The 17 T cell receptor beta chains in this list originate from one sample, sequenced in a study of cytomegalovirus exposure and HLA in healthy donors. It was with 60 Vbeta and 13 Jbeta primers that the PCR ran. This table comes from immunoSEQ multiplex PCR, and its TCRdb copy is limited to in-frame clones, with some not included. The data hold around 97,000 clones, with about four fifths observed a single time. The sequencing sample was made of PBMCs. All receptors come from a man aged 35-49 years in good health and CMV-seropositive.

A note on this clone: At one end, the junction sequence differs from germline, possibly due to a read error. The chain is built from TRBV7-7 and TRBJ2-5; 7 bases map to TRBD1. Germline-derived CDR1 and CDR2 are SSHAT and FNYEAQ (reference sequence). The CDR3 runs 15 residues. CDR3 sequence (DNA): TGTGCTAGCAGCTTAGGGGGCAATATTCAAGAGACCCAGTACTTC. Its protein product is CASSLGGNIQETQYF.

The chain's CDR3 is CAWMRGLNNSPLHF. The CDR3 DNA is TGTGCCTGGATGCGGGGGCTTAATAATTCACCCCTCCACTTT. The chain carries TRBV30 and TRBJ1-6, with D maybe TRBD1 (6 bases). CDR3 size: 14 residues. Trimming stripped 4 bases from V and 5 bases from J, with 12 bases between. Germline V gene sequence: CDR1 GTSNPN, CDR2 SVGIG (reference sequence).

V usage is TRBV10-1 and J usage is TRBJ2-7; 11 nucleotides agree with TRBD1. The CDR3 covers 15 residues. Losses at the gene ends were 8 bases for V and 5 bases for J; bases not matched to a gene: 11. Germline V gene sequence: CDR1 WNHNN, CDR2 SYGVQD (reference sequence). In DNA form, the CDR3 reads TGCGCCAGCTCTCTCCCGGGACAGGGGGTCCACGAGCAGTACTTC. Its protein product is CASSLPGQGVHEQYF.

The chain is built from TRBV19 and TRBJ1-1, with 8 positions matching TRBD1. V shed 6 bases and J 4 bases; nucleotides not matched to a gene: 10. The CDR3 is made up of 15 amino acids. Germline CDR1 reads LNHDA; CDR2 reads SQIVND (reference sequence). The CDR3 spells CASSPTGVFGTEAFF. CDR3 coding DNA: TGTGCCAGTAGCCCGACAGGGGTTTTCGGCACTGAAGCTTTCTTT.

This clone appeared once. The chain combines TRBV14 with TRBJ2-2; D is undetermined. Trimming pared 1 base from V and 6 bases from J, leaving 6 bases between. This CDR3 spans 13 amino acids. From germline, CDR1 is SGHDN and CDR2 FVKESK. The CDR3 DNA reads TGTGCCAGCAGCCAAGCGGGTTCCGGGGAGCTGTTTTTT. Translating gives CASSQAGSGELFF.

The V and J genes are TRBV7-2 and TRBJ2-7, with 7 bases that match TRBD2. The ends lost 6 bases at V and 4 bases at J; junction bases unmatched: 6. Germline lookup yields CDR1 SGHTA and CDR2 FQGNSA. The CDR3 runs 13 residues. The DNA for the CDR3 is TGTGCCAGCAGGACGGGGGGAAGTTACGAGCAGTACTTC. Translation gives CASRTGGSYEQYF.

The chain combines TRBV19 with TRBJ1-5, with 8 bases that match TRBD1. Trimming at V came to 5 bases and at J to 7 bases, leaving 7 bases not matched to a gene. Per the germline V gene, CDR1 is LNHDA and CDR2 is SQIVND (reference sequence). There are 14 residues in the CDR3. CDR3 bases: TGTGCCAGTAGTGGACAGGGTGGCGGGCAGCCCCAGCATTTT. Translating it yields CASSGQGGGQPQHF.

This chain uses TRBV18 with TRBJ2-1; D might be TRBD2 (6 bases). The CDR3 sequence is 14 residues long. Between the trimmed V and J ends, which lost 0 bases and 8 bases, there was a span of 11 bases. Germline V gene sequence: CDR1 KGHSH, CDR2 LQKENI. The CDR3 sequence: CASSPPNGGYEQFF. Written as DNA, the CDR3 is TGTGCCAGCTCACCACCGAACGGGGGTTATGAGCAGTTCTTC.

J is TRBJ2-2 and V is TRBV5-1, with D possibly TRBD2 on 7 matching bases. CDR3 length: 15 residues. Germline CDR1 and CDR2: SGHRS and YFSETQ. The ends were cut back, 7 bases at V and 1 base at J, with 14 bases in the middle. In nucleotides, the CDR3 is TGCGCCAGCGGGGGGGCCAGCGGGAACACCGGGGAGCTGTTTTTT. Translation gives CASGGASGNTGELFF.

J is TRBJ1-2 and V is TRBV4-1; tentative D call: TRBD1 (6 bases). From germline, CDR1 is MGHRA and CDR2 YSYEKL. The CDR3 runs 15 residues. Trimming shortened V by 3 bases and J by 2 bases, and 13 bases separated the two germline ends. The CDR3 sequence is CASSQSDRGNYGYTF. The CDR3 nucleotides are TGCGCCAGCAGCCAGTCGGACAGAGGAAACTATGGCTACACCTTC.

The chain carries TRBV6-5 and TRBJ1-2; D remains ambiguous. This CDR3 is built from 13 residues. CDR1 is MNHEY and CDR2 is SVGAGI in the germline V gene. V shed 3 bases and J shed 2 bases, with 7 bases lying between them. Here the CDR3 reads CASSYSGNYGYTF. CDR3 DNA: TGTGCCAGCAGTTATTCGGGGAACTATGGCTACACCTTC.

CDR3 in DNA: TGTGCCAGCAGTGCCCTACTCGGAAACACCATATATTTT. This sequence encodes CASSALLGNTIYF. This chain connects TRBV6-5 to TRBJ1-3; D gene ambiguous. V lost 5 bases to trimming and J lost 4 bases, with 9 bases between them. Germline loops: CDR1 MNHEY, CDR2 SVGAGI. The CDR3 is 13 residues long.

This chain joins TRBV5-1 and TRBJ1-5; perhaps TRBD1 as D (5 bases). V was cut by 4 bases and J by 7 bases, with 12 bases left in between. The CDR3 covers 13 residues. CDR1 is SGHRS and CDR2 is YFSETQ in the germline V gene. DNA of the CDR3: TGCGCCAGCAGCACCATGACAGACCAGCCCCAGCATTTT. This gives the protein CASSTMTDQPQHF.

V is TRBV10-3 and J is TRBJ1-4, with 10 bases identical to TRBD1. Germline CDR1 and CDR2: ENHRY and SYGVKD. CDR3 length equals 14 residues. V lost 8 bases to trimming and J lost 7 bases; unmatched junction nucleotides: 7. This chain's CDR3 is CAIGPGQGSEKLFF. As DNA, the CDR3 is TGTGCCATCGGCCCGGGACAGGGGAGTGAAAAACTGTTTTTT.

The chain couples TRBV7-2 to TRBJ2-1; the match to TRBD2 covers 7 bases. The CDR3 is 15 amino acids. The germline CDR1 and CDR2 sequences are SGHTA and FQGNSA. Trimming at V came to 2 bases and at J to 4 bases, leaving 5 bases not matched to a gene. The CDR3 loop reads CASSLRGRGYNEQFF. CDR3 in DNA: TGTGCCAGCAGCTTAAGAGGGAGGGGATACAATGAGCAGTTCTTC.

CDR3 bases: TGTGCCAGCAGCTTCACTCAGGGGTTCAATCAGCCCCAGCATTTT. This sequence encodes CASSFTQGFNQPQHF. The chain uses TRBV6-1 and TRBJ1-5; a weak D match, TRBD1 (6 bases). The germline gives CDR1 MNHNS, CDR2 SASEGT. This CDR3 spans 15 amino acids. The V and J ends lost 6 bases and 3 bases respectively, with 15 bases between them.

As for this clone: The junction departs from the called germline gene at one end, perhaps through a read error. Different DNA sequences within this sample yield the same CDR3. CDR3 sequence: CASSTDSNTEAFF. The CDR3 coding sequence is TGTGCCAGCAGTACCGACAGTAACACTGAGGCTTTCTTT. V and J are TRBV6-5 and TRBJ1-1; a weak D match, TRBD1 (5 bases). Germline CDR1 MNHEY, CDR2 SVGAGI. The CDR3 runs 13 residues.